The T cell receptor beta chain described here comes from a study of cytomegalovirus exposure and HLA in healthy donors. The wider study: HLA-typed donors were the source of about 85 million unique TCRs, which an early data release held. When 350 to 500 donors were genotyped, over 80% of them were found to fall in the Caucasian-associated ancestry cluster. Study-wide results and limits: Researchers left out some V segments, among them TRBV6-2 and TRBV6-3, as indistinguishable. Altogether, 150 to 200 TCR beta chains were recorded as cytomegalovirus-associated.

13 Jbeta primers and 60 Vbeta primers were used for the PCR. Libraries were prepared by immunoSEQ multiplex PCR; TCRdb keeps only in-frame clonotypes and omits some of them. This sample's clone table lists under 120,000 clones. Of note for this clone: The antigen remains undetermined.

Per the germline V gene, CDR1 is MNHNS and CDR2 is SASEGT. The CDR3 is 14 amino acids. Between the trimmed V and J ends, which lost 6 bases and 2 bases, there was a span of 13 bases. The material sequenced was PBMCs. The receptor's source is a man aged 50 to 60 in good health and CMV-seronegative. The chain has TRBV6-1 and TRBJ1-2; D may be TRBD1 (6 bases). The CDR3 is CASRADRSNYGYTF. The CDR3 nucleotides are TGTGCCAGCAGGGCAGACAGGTCAAACTATGGCTACACCTTC.